The present T cell receptor (beta chain) was sequenced within a study of a mutant IDH1 vaccine in newly diagnosed glioma. Study-level information: Eight vaccinations reached patients in weeks 1, 3, 5, 7, 11, 15, 19 and 23. Earlier care involved radiotherapy, temozolomide, or both, and the majority received both. Patients were started on vaccination 4-6 weeks after radiotherapy alone, or with temozolomide cycles.

With respect to this clone: Its cognate antigen is unknown.

The assay was immunoSEQ multiplex PCR, and TCRdb's table has in-frame clones only and misses some. Of 55,000 or so clones in the sample, roughly 80% were seen once. Time point in this sample: week 23, last vaccination. Topical imiquimod was applied with each vaccine dose, which held 300 ug of mutant IDH1 20-mer peptide. The TCR sequence derives from a man between 40 and 49 years old with glioma. The specimen was PBMCs, collected from a glioma patient whose treatment included an IDH1 peptide vaccine.

The CDR3 DNA follows: TGTGCCTGGAGTGGCACCGGGGAGCTGTTTTTT. This codes for CAWSGTGELFF. The chain is built from TRBV30 and TRBJ2-2; no reliable D call. Germline V gene lookup returns CDR1 GTSNPN and CDR2 SVGIG (reference sequence). CDR3 size: 11 residues. Trimming took 1 base from V and 4 from J, leaving 1 base between them.